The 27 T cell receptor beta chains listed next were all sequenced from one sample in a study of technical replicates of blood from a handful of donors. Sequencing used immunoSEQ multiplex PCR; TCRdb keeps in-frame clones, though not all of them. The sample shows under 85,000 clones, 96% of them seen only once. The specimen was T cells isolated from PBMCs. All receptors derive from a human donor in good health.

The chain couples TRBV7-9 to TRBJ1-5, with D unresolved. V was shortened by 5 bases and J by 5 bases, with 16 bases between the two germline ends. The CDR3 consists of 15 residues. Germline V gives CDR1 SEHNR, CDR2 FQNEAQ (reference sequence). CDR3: CASSTTNRWDQPQHF. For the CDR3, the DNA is TGTGCCAGCAGCACTACAAACCGCTGGGATCAGCCCCAGCATTTT.

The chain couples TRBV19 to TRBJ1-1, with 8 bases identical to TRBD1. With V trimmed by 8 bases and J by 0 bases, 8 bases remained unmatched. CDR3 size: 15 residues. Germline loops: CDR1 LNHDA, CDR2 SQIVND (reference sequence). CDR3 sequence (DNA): TGTGCCAGTGGGGACAGGCCGGGAGTGAACACTGAAGCTTTCTTT. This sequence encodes CASGDRPGVNTEAFF.

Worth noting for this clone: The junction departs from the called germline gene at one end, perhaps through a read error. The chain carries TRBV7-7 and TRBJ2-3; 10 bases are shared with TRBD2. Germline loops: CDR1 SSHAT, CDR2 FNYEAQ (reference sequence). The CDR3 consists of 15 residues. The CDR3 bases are TGTGCTAGCAGCCAAGGACTAGCGGACACAGATACGCAGTATTTT. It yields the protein CASSQGLADTDTQYF.

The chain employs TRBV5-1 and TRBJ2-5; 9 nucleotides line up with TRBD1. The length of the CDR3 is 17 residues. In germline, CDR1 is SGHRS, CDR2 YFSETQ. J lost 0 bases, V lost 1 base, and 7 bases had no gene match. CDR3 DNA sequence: TGCGCCAGCAGCTTGATGTTTGGGACAGGGAACCAAGAGACCCAGTACTTC. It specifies CASSLMFGTGNQETQYF.

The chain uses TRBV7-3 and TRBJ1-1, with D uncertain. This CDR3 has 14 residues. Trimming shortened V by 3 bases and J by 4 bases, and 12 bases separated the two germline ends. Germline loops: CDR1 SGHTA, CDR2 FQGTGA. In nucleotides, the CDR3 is TGTGCCAGCAGCTTGTATCTCGAGAGCACTGAAGCTTTCTTT. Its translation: CASSLYLESTEAFF.

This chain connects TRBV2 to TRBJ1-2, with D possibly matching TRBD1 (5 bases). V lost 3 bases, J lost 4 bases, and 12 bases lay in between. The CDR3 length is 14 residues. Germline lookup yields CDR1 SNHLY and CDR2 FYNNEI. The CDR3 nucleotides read TGTGCCAGCAGTGAGGCCAGGGATGGCTATGGCTACACCTTC. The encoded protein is CASSEARDGYGYTF. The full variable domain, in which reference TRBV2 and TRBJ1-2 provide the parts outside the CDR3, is EPEVTQTPSHQVTQMGQEVILRCVPISNHLYFYWYRQILGQKVEFLVSFYNNEISEKSEIFDDQFSVERPDGSNFTLKIRSTKLEDSAMYFCASSEARDGYGYTFGSGTRLTVV.

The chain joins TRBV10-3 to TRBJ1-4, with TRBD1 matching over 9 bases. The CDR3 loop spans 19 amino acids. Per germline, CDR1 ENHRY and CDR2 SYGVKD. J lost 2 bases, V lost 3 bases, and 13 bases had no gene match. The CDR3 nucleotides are TGTGCCATCAGTGAACACCCCGGGACAGGGATTTTGACTAATGAAAAACTGTTTTTT. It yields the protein CAISEHPGTGILTNEKLFF.

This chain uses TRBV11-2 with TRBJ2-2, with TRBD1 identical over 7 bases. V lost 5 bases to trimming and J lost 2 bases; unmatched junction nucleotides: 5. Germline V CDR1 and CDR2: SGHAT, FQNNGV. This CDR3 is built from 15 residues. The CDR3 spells CASSARQGNTGELFF. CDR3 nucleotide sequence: TGTGCCAGCAGCGCGCGACAGGGAAACACCGGGGAGCTGTTTTTT.

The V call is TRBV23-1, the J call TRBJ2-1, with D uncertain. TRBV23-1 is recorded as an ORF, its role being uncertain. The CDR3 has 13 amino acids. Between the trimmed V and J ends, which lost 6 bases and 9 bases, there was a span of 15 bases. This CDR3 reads CASRRVGFGEQFF. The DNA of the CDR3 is TGCGCCAGCAGACGGGTTGGATTCGGTGAGCAGTTCTTC.

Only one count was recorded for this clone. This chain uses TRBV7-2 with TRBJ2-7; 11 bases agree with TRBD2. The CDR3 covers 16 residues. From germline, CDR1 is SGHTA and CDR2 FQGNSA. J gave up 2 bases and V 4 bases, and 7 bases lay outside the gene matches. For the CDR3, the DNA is TGTGCCAGCAGCTCCAGGGCTAGCGGGAGGCCCTACGAGCAGTACTTC. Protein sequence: CASSSRASGRPYEQYF.

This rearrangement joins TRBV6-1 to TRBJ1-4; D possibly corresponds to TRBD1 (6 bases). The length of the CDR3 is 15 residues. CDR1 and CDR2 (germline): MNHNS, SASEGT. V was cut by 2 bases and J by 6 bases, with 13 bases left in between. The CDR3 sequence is CASSETTGSDEKLFF. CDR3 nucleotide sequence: TGTGCCAGCAGTGAAACTACAGGGTCGGATGAAAAACTGTTTTTT.

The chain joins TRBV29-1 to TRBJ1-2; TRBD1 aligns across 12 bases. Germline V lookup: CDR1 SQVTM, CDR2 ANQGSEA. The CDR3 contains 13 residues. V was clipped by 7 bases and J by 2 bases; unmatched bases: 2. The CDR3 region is CSGGQGANYGYTF. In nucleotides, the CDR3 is TGCAGCGGGGGACAGGGGGCAAACTATGGCTACACCTTC.

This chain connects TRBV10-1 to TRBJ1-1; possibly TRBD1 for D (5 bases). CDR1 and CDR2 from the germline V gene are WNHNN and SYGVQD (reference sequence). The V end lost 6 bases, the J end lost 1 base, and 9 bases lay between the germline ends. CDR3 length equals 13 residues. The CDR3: CASRSQGNTEAFF. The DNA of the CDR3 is TGCGCCAGCAGGTCCCAGGGGAACACTGAAGCTTTCTTT.

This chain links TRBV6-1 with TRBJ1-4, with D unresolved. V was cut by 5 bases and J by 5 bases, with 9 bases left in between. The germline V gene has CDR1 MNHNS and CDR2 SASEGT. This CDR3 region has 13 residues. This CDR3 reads CASSTIENEKLFF. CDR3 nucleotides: TGTGCCAGCAGTACGATAGAAAATGAAAAACTGTTTTTT.

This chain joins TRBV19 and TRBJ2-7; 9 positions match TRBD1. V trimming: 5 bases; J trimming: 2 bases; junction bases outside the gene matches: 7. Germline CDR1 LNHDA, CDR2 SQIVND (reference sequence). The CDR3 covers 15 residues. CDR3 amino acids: CASSARQGGAYEQYF. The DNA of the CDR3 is TGTGCCAGTAGTGCACGACAGGGGGGCGCCTACGAGCAGTACTTC.

The DNA for the CDR3 is TGTGCCAGCAGCTTCGCCGGGTCTGGGGCCAACGTCCTGACTTTC. This gives the protein CASSFAGSGANVLTF. V is TRBV28 and J is TRBJ2-6, with no clear D. CDR1 is MDHEN, CDR2 SYDVKM, per germline. Trimming left V 6 bases short and J 1 base short, with 10 bases between. The CDR3 runs 15 residues.

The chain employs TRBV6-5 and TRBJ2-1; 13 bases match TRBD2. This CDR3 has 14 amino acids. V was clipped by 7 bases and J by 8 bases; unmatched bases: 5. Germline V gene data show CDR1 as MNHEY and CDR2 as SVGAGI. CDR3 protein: CASTRGLAGDEQFF. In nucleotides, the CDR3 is TGTGCCAGCACCCGAGGACTAGCGGGAGATGAGCAGTTCTTC.

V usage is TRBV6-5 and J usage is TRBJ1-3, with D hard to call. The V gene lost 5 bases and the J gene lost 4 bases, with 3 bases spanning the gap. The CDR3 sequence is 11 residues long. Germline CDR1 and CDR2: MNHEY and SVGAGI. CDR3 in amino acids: CASSQGNTIYF. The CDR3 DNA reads TGTGCCAGCAGTCAAGGAAACACCATATATTTT.

The CDR3 DNA reads as TGCAGCGTTGAAGCGGGGGACGGGTGGGACTCCTACGAGCAGTACTTC. Residues: CSVEAGDGWDSYEQYF. The chain carries TRBV29-1 and TRBJ2-7; tentatively, D is TRBD2 (6 bases). The CDR3 consists of 16 residues. The germline CDR1 and CDR2 sequences are SQVTM and ANQGSEA. The V and J ends lost 1 base and 0 bases respectively, with 16 bases between them.

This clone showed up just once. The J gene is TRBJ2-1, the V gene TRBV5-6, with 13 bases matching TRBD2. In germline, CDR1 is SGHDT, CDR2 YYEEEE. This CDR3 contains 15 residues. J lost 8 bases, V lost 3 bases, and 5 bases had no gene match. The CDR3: CASSSLAGGPYEQFF. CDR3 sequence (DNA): TGTGCCAGCAGCTCACTAGCGGGAGGGCCCTATGAGCAGTTCTTC.

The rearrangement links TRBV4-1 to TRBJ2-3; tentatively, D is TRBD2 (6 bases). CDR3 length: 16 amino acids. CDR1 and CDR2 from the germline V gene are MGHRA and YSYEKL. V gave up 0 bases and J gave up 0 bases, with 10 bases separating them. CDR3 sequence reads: CASSQDSAGSTDTQYF. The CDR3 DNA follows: TGCGCCAGCAGCCAAGATTCAGCGGGCAGCACAGATACGCAGTATTTT.

DNA for the CDR3: TGTGCCAGCTCACCACAAGGAGGGTACATCTACGAGCAGTACTTC. Its translation is CASSPQGGYIYEQYF. The V gene is TRBV18, the J gene TRBJ2-7; D possibly corresponds to TRBD2 (6 bases). The CDR3 covers 15 residues. The germline V gene has CDR1 KGHSH and CDR2 LQKENI. The V end was cut by 1 base, the J end by 3 bases, with 13 bases between.

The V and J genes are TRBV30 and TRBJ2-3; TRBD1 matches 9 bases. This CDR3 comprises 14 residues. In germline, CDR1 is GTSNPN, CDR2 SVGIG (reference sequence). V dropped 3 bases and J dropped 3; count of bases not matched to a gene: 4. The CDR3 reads CAWSRDRETDTQYF. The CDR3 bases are TGTGCCTGGAGCCGGGACAGGGAAACAGATACGCAGTATTTT.

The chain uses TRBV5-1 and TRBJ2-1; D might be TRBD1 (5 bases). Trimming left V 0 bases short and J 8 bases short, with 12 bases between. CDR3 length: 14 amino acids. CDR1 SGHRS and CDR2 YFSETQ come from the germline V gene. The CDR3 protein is CASSLGGLGHEQFF. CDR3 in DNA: TGCGCCAGCAGCTTGGGTGGGTTGGGGCATGAGCAGTTCTTC.

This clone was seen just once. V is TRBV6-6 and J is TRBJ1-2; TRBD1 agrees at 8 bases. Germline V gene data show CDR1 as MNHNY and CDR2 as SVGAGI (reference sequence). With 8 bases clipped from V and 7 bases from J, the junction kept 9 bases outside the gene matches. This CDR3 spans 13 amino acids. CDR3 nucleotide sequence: TGTGCCAGCCATAACCAGGGGGCGCGTGGCTACACCTTC. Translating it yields CASHNQGARGYTF.

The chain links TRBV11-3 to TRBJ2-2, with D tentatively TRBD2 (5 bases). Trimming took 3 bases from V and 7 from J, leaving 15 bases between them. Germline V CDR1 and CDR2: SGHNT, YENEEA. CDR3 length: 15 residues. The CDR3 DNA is TGTGCCAGCAGCTTTGGAGGAGCGATGGGCGGGGAGCTGTTTTTT. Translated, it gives CASSFGGAMGGELFF. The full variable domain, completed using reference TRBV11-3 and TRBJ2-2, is EAGVVQSPRYKIIEKKQPVAFWCNPISGHNTLYWYLQNLGQGPELLIRYENEEAVDDSQLPKDRFSAERLKGVDSTLKIQPAELGDSAVYLCASSFGGAMGGELFFGEGSRLTVL.

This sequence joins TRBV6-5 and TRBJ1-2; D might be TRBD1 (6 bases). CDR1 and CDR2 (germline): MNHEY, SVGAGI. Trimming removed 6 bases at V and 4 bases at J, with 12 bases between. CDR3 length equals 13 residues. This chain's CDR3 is CASRGHEFYGYTF. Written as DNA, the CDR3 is TGTGCCAGCAGGGGACACGAATTCTATGGCTACACCTTC.